This T cell receptor beta chain was profiled in a study of blood T cell repertoires in COVID-19. The V gene end was trimmed by 3 bases and the J gene end by 4 bases; junction bases not matched to a gene: 3. CDR1 and CDR2 (germline): MNHEY, SVGAGI. There are 15 residues in the CDR3. Produced via immunoSEQ multiplex PCR; TCRdb's table is partial and in-frame only. The sample has over 30,000 clones; 81% are singletons. The chain couples TRBV6-5 to TRBJ2-6, with 7 bases that match TRBD2. The TCR comes from a man older than 75 with active or convalescent COVID-19. Sequenced input: peripheral blood. CDR3 DNA: TGTGCCAGCAGTTATTTAGCGGGCGGGGCCAACGTCCTGACTTTC. Amino acids: CASSYLAGGANVLTF.